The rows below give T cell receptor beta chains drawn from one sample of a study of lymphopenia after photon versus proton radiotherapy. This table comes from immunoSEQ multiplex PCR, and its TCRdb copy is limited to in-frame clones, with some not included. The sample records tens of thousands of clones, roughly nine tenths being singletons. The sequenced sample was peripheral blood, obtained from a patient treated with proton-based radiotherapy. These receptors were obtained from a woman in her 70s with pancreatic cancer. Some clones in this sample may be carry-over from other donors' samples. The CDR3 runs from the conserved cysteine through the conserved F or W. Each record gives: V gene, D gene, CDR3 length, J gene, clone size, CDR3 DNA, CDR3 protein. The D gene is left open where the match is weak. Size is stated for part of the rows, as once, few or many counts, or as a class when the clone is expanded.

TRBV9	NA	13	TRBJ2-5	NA	TGTGCCAGCAGCGTCGTAGACGGTGAGACCCAGTACTTC	CASSVVDGETQYF
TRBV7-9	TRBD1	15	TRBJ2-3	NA	TGTGCCAGCAGCTTAGCCGATACAGGGGAAGATACGCAGTATTTT	CASSLADTGEDTQYF
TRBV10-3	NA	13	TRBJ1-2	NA	TGTGCCATCAGTGAGGGACCAGGGGATGGCTACACCTTC	CAISEGPGDGYTF
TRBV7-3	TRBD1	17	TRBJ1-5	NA	TGTGCCAGCAGCAAAAGACAGGGGATAGGAGGCAATCAGCCCCAGCATTTT	CASSKRQGIGGNQPQHF
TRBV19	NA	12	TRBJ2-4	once	TGTGCCAGTATTAGTGCCAAAAACATTCAGTACTTC	CASISAKNIQYF
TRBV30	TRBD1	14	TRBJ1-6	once	TGTGCCTGGAGTGTGGGACAGGGGATTTCACCCCTCCACTTT	CAWSVGQGISPLHF
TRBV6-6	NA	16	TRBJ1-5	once	TGTGCCAGCAGTTATCTATCACAGGTTAGCAATCAGCCCCAGCATTTT	CASSYLSQVSNQPQHF
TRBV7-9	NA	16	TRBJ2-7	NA	TGTGCCAGCAGTCGGAGCGGACGAGGTGCCTTCTACGAGCAGTACTTC	CASSRSGRGAFYEQYF
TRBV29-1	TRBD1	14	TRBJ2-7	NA	TGCAGCGTTCGGACAGGGGGAAACTCCTACGAGCAGTACTTC	CSVRTGGNSYEQYF
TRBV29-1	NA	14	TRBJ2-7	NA	TGCAGCGCCCGCGAGGGGACGCTAAACTACGAGCAGTACTTC	CSAREGTLNYEQYF
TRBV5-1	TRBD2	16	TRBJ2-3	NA	TGCGCCAGCAGCCACCGGACTAGCGGAACTGGGGATACGCAGTATTTT	CASSHRTSGTGDTQYF
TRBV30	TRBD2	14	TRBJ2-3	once	TGTGCCTGGGCACTAGCGGGAGTCCCAGATACGCAGTATTTT	CAWALAGVPDTQYF
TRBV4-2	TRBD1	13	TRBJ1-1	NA	TGTGCCAGCAGTGGGCAGGGGGAGACTGAAGCTTTCTTT	CASSGQGETEAFF